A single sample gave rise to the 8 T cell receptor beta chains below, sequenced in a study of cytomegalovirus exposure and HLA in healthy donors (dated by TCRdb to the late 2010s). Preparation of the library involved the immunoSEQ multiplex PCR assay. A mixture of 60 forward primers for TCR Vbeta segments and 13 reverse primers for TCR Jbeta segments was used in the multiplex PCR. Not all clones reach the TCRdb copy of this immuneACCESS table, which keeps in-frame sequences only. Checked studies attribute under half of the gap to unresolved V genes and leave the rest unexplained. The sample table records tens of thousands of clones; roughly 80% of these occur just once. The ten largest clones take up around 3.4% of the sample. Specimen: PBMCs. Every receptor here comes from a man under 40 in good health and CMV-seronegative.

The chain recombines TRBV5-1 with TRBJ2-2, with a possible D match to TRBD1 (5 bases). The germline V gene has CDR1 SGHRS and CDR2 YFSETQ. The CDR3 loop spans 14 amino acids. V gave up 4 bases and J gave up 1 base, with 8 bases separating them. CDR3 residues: CASSPQGNTGELFF. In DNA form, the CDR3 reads TGCGCCAGCAGCCCCCAGGGGAACACCGGGGAGCTGTTTTTT.

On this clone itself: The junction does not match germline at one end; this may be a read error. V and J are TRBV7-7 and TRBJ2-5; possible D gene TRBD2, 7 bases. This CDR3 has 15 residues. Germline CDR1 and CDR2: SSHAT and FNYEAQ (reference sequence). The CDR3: CASSFTGGGRETQYF. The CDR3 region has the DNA TGTGCTAGCAGCTTCACGGGGGGCGGGCGAGAGACCCAGTACTTC.

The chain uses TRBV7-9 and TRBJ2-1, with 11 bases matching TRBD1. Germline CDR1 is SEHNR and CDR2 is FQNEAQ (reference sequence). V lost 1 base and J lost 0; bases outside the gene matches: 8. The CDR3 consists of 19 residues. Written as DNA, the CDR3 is TGTGCCAGCAGCTTAGAGGGTTGGGGGACAGGGGGCTCCTACAATGAGCAGTTCTTC. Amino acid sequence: CASSLEGWGTGGSYNEQFF.

CDR3 bases: TGTGCCAGCAGCCCGACAGGGGGCTATCAGCCCCAGCATTTT. It encodes CASSPTGGYQPQHF. The chain employs TRBV7-9 and TRBJ1-5; 10 nucleotides line up with TRBD1. The V gene end was trimmed by 5 bases and the J gene end by 5 bases; junction bases not matched to a gene: 3. From germline, CDR1 is SEHNR and CDR2 FQNEAQ (reference sequence). The CDR3 is 14 amino acids.

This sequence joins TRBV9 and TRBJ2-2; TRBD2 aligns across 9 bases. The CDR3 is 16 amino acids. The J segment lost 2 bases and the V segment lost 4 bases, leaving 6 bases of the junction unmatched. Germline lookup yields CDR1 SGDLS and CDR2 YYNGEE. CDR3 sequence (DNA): TGTGCCAGCAGCTTAGGGCTAGCGGGAAACACCGGGGAGCTGTTTTTT. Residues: CASSLGLAGNTGELFF.

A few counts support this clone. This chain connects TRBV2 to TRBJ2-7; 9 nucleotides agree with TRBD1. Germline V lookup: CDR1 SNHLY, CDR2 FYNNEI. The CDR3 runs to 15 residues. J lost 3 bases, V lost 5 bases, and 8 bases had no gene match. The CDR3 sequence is CASSRTGGEGYEQYF. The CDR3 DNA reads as TGTGCCAGCAGTCGTACAGGGGGCGAGGGCTACGAGCAGTACTTC.

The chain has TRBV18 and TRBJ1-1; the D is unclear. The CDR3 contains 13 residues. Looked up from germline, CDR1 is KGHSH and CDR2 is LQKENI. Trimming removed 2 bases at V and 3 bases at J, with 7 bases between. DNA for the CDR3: TGTGCCAGCTCACCAGGGGAGGACACTGAAGCTTTCTTT. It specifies CASSPGEDTEAFF.

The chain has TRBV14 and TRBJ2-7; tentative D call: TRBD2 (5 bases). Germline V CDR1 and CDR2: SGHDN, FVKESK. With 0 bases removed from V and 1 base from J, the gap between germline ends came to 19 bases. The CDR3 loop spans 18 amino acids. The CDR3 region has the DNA TGTGCCAGCAGCCAAGATCGTAGGTCGCTTGGCGGGTCCTACGAGCAGTACTTC. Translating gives CASSQDRRSLGGSYEQYF.